The 26 T cell receptor beta chains below come from one sample, sequenced in a study of vaccination and CD4 T cells after COVID-19. Their antigen targets remain unknown. Treatment denoted: roughly ten-day PBMC culture with coronavirus spike peptide pools or control peptides (ViraFEST assay). With the Oncomine TCR Beta short-read assay, DNA from cultured CD4+ T cells was sequenced. One entry per CDR3 protein, called by TCRdb with MiXCR from the PCR reads. The sample has more than 20,000 distinct CDR3 sequences; less than 65% are singletons. The source material was CD4+ T cells from blood, cultured in vitro, sampled after SARS-CoV-2 vaccination. These receptors were taken from a human donor who received a COVID-19 vaccine.

J is TRBJ2-4 and V is TRBV2; 14 bases are shared with TRBD2. Trimming took 5 bases from V and 0 from J; bases not matched to a gene: 6. CDR1 SNHLY and CDR2 FYNNEI come from the germline V gene. The CDR3 covers 18 residues. DNA for the CDR3: TGTGCCAGCAGTCCGACTAGCGGGGGGGCCGTAGCCAAAAACATTCAGTACTTC. Encoded protein: CASSPTSGGAVAKNIQYF.

CDR3 bases: TGTGCCAGCAGCTTAGAGTTAGGGGGAGGGGGTGAGCAGTTCTTC. The encoded protein is CASSLELGGGGEQFF. The genes are TRBV7-2 and TRBJ2-1; D is perhaps TRBD2 (7 bases). Trimming took off 1 base at V and 9 bases at J, with 16 bases between the two ends. This CDR3 is 15 amino acids long. Germline V lookup: CDR1 SGHTA, CDR2 FQGNSA.

The sample holds a few counts of this clonotype. V and J are TRBV12-3 or TRBV12-4 and TRBJ2-1, with 8 bases identical to TRBD2. V trimming: 5 bases; J trimming: 2 bases; junction bases outside the gene matches: 11. This CDR3 contains 17 residues. This chain's CDR3 is CASSLMIGTRAYNEQFF. CDR3 DNA: TGTGCCAGCAGTCTTATGATCGGGACTAGGGCCTACAATGAGCAGTTCTTC.

This clonotype was seen more than once but under ten times. J is TRBJ1-5 and V is TRBV20-1; a possible D gene is TRBD1 (5 bases). Trimming took off 3 bases at V and 3 bases at J, with 15 bases between the two ends. The CDR3 has 15 amino acids. Germline loops: CDR1 DFQATT, CDR2 SNEGSKA (reference sequence). This CDR3 is CSASGERGDNQPQHF. The CDR3 DNA is TGCAGTGCTAGTGGGGAAAGGGGAGACAATCAGCCCCAGCATTTT.

The J gene is TRBJ1-5, the V gene TRBV2, with TRBD1 identical over 7 bases. This CDR3 has 18 residues. V lost 4 bases and J lost 4; bases outside the gene matches: 16. The germline V gene encodes CDR1 SNHLY and CDR2 FYNNEI. The CDR3 reads CASSVRTGRDPLNQPQHF. CDR3 sequence (DNA): TGTGCCAGCAGTGTCCGGACAGGCCGAGACCCGTTAAATCAGCCCCAGCATTTT.

The gene calls are TRBV7-9 and TRBJ1-2, with TRBD1 identical over 9 bases. Germline V gene lookup returns CDR1 SEHNR and CDR2 FQNEAQ (reference sequence). With 4 bases clipped from V and 6 bases from J, the junction kept 3 bases outside the gene matches. The CDR3 has 13 residues. Here the CDR3 reads CASSSQGAHGYTF. The DNA for the CDR3 is TGTGCCAGCAGCTCACAGGGGGCGCATGGCTACACCTTC.

The rearrangement links TRBV27 to TRBJ2-2; perhaps TRBD1 as D (8 bases). The CDR3 runs 15 residues. CDR1 MNHEY and CDR2 SMNVEV come from the germline V gene (reference sequence). The V end was cut by 6 bases, the J end by 6 bases, with 17 bases between. CDR3 sequence (DNA): TGTGCCAGCAGACGGAACAGGGGGAGGGCCGGGGAGCTGTTTTTT. Translating it yields CASRRNRGRAGELFF.

This clonotype was found once. The chain links TRBV30 to TRBJ1-1; D call uncertain. The CDR3 contains 11 residues. In germline, CDR1 is GTSNPN, CDR2 SVGIG (reference sequence). The V end was cut by 5 bases, the J end by 11 bases, with 15 bases between. CDR3 in amino acids: CAWLDKRYAFF. DNA for the CDR3: TGTGCCTGGTTAGACAAGAGGTACGCTTTCTTT.

This chain connects TRBV11-2 to TRBJ2-2, with D possibly being TRBD2 (6 bases). The CDR3 sequence is 16 residues long. Trimming stripped 3 bases from V and 0 bases from J, with 11 bases between. CDR1 and CDR2 from the germline V gene are SGHAT and FQNNGV. The CDR3 reads CASSFRSGANTGELFF. The CDR3, as DNA: TGTGCCAGCAGCTTCCGTTCGGGGGCGAACACCGGGGAGCTGTTTTTT.

This clonotype was picked up one time. The CDR3 here is CAWKSLALHF. The CDR3 region has the DNA TGTGCCTGGAAATCCTTGGCCCTCCACTTT. The chain links TRBV30 to TRBJ1-6; D is uncertain. CDR3 length equals 10 residues. Trimming cost V 4 bases and J 14 bases, with 9 bases left between them. Per germline, CDR1 GTSNPN and CDR2 SVGIG (reference sequence).

The chain uses TRBV7-8 and TRBJ2-3; the D is unclear. The CDR3 extends over 11 amino acids. Germline CDR1 and CDR2: SGHVS and FQNEAQ. The V end lost 3 bases, the J end lost 4 bases, and 2 bases lay between the germline ends. This CDR3 is CASSFADTQYF. The CDR3, as DNA: TGTGCCAGCAGCTTCGCAGATACGCAGTATTTT. Complete variable domain (other parts from reference TRBV7-8 and TRBJ2-3): GAGVSQSPRYKVAKRGQDVALRCDPISGHVSLFWYQQALGQGPEFLTYFQNEAQLDKSGLPSDRFFAERPEGSVSTLKIQRTQQEDSAVYLCASSFADTQYFGPGTRLTVL.

The CDR3 reads CASSPDRLVGYTF. Here the CDR3 DNA reads TGTGCCAGCAGTCCGGACAGATTAGTTGGCTACACCTTC. J is TRBJ1-2 and V is TRBV28; possibly TRBD1 for D (6 bases). CDR1 is MDHEN, CDR2 SYDVKM, per germline. V lost 5 bases and J 7 bases, leaving 14 bases between the germline ends. The CDR3 runs to 13 residues.

The chain recombines TRBV6-5 with TRBJ2-7; 7 bases are shared with TRBD1. J was trimmed by 5 bases and V by 1 base; bases with no gene match: 2. Germline V gene sequence: CDR1 MNHEY, CDR2 SVGAGI. This CDR3 spans 13 amino acids. The CDR3 loop reads CASSYLDRDEQYF. The CDR3, as DNA: TGTGCCAGCAGTTACTTAGACAGGGACGAGCAGTACTTC.

This clonotype was observed a handful of times. This CDR3 reads CAGQRGKTNTQYF. CDR3 nucleotide sequence: TGTGCCGGGCAGCGGGGGAAAACTAATACGCAGTATTTT. The rearrangement uses TRBV30 and TRBJ2-3, with 8 bases identical to TRBD2. The CDR3 has 13 residues. J was trimmed by 7 bases and V by 8 bases; bases with no gene match: 11. Germline assignment: CDR1 GTSNPN and CDR2 SVGIG (reference sequence).

The chain carries TRBV24-1 and TRBJ2-3; 7 bases align to TRBD2. CDR3 length: 15 residues. Germline trimming cut 0 bases from V and 3 bases from J; bases unmatched to any gene: 2. Per the germline V gene, CDR1 is KGHDR and CDR2 is SFDVKD. This CDR3 reads CATSDLYGGTDTQYF. Written as DNA, the CDR3 is TGTGCCACCAGTGATTTGTACGGGGGGACAGATACGCAGTATTTT.

The chain has TRBV20-1 and TRBJ1-1; the D gene is possibly TRBD1 (5 bases). Trimming removed 0 bases from V and 3 bases from J, with 14 bases in between. Germline V gives CDR1 DFQATT, CDR2 SNEGSKA (reference sequence). CDR3 size: 15 residues. CDR3: CSARETALAYTEAFF. Written as DNA, the CDR3 is TGCAGTGCTAGAGAGACAGCCCTTGCGTACACTGAAGCTTTCTTT.

This clonotype was observed a handful of times. The V and J genes are TRBV19 and TRBJ1-1; D not certain. The ends were cut back, 11 bases at V and 1 base at J, with 20 bases in the middle. CDR3 length: 15 amino acids. Germline V gene sequence: CDR1 LNHDA, CDR2 SQIVND (reference sequence). CDR3 nucleotide sequence: TGTGCCTCCTCCTTCGAAAGCAGGAGGAACACTGAAGCTTTCTTT. Protein sequence: CASSFESRRNTEAFF.

The chain combines TRBV7-2 with TRBJ2-5; 9 nucleotides align to TRBD2. Germline V gene sequence: CDR1 SGHTA, CDR2 FQGNSA. V lost 3 bases to trimming and J lost 5 bases; unmatched junction nucleotides: 7. The CDR3 runs to 15 residues. The CDR3 DNA follows: TGTGCCAGCAGCTTGGAGGGACTAGCTGACGAGACCCAGTACTTC. Its protein is CASSLEGLADETQYF.

The chain has TRBV20-1 and TRBJ1-6; 8 bases align to TRBD1. The CDR3 loop spans 12 amino acids. Germline lookup yields CDR1 DFQATT and CDR2 SNEGSKA (reference sequence). J was trimmed by 11 bases and V by 5 bases; bases with no gene match: 5. DNA for the CDR3: TGCAGTGCTGGACAGGGTGATCCACCCCTCCACTTT. Translation gives CSAGQGDPPLHF.

This chain connects TRBV18 to TRBJ1-6; 10 bases line up with TRBD1. This CDR3 is 16 amino acids long. V dropped 2 bases and J dropped 8; count of bases not matched to a gene: 6. Germline V gene lookup returns CDR1 KGHSH and CDR2 LQKENI. The CDR3, as DNA: TGTGCCAGCTCACCAAACGAGGGACAGGGGTATTCACCCCTCCACTTT. Encoded protein: CASSPNEGQGYSPLHF.

The chain is built from TRBV5-1 and TRBJ1-1; TRBD1 agrees at 10 bases. V shed 2 bases and J 1 base; nucleotides not matched to a gene: 5. The CDR3 is made up of 16 amino acids. Germline V gene sequence: CDR1 SGHRS, CDR2 YFSETQ. CDR3 DNA sequence: TGCGCCAGCAGCTTACCGGGACAGGGGAGGAACACTGAAGCTTTCTTT. Protein sequence: CASSLPGQGRNTEAFF.

This clonotype was recorded a few times. The chain employs TRBV5-1 and TRBJ2-3; D is tentatively TRBD1 or TRBD2 (5 bases each). Germline V gene lookup returns CDR1 SGHRS and CDR2 YFSETQ. The CDR3 consists of 16 residues. V gave up 4 bases and J gave up 4 bases, with 19 bases separating them. Here the CDR3 reads CASSLGRGGGSDTQYF. The CDR3 coding sequence is TGCGCCAGCAGCCTAGGACGGGGCGGTGGCTCAGATACGCAGTATTTT.

The rearrangement joins TRBV10-3 to TRBJ1-1, with TRBD1 matching 10 bases. The CDR3 length is 15 residues. V shed 7 bases and J 5 bases; nucleotides not matched to a gene: 10. Germline V gene data show CDR1 as ENHRY and CDR2 as SYGVKD. The CDR3, as DNA: TGTGCCATCAACCCAGGACAGGGGGGGTTGACTGAAGCTTTCTTT. The encoded protein is CAINPGQGGLTEAFF.

The V and J genes are TRBV3-1 and TRBJ2-5; 7 bases are a match to TRBD1. This CDR3 is 14 amino acids long. V trimming: 0 bases; J trimming: 4 bases; junction bases outside the gene matches: 2. CDR1 and CDR2 (germline): LGHDT, YNNKEL (reference sequence). The CDR3 region is CASSQETGRETQYF. Written as DNA, the CDR3 is TGTGCCAGCAGCCAAGAGACAGGGCGAGAGACCCAGTACTTC.

This chain links TRBV19 with TRBJ1-5; D might be TRBD1 (6 bases). CDR3 size: 16 residues. CDR1 LNHDA and CDR2 SQIVND come from the germline V gene (reference sequence). Trimming shortened V by 3 bases and J by 0 bases, and 12 bases separated the two germline ends. CDR3 sequence: CASSMGATYSNQPQHF. The DNA of the CDR3 is TGTGCCAGTAGTATGGGGGCGACTTATAGCAATCAGCCCCAGCATTTT.

The V and J genes are TRBV7-9 and TRBJ2-3; the D gene is possibly TRBD2 (5 bases). V shed 5 bases and J shed 5 bases, with 11 bases lying between them. The germline V gene encodes CDR1 SEHNR and CDR2 FQNEAQ (reference sequence). The CDR3 loop spans 13 amino acids. In DNA, the CDR3 is TGTGCCAGCAGCGTCGGTCGGGGAGATACGCAGTATTTT. This encodes CASSVGRGDTQYF. The variable domain in full, with the rest retrieved from reference TRBV7-9 and TRBJ2-3, is DTGVSQNPRHKITKRGQNVTFRCDPISEHNRLYWYRQTLGQGPEFLTYFQNEAQLEKSRLLSDRFSAERPKGSFSTLEIQRTEQGDSAMYLCASSVGRGDTQYFGPGTRLTVL.